Presented here are 3 T cell receptor beta chains from one specimen sequenced in a study of cytomegalovirus exposure and HLA in healthy donors. Researchers ran the PCR with 60 Vbeta and 13 Jbeta primers. Libraries were prepared by immunoSEQ multiplex PCR; TCRdb keeps only in-frame clonotypes and omits some of them. The data contain 120,000 to 150,000 clones, about 80% of them singletons. The sequencing input was PBMCs. The receptor set was obtained from a male donor in good health and CMV-seronegative.

Concerning this clone: One end of the junction does not line up with germline, which may come from a read error. This chain connects TRBV7-9 to TRBJ2-3; the match to TRBD1 covers 8 bases. Per the germline V gene, CDR1 is SEHNR and CDR2 is FQNEAQ (reference sequence). CDR3 size: 19 residues. CDR3 sequence: CSSSLVLKQGVLGTDTQYF. The CDR3 DNA is TGTTCCAGCAGCTTAGTCCTTAAACAGGGGGTTCTGGGCACAGATACGCAGTATTTT. Full variable domain (outside the CDR3, taken from reference TRBV7-9 and TRBJ2-3): DTGVSQNPRHKITKRGQNVTFRCDPISEHNRLYWYRQTLGQGPEFLTYFQNEAQLEKSRLLSDRFSAERPKGSFSTLEIQRTEQGDSAMYLCSSSLVLKQGVLGTDTQYFGPGTRLTVL.

The chain recombines TRBV9 with TRBJ2-3; 7 bases are shared with TRBD2. Germline loops: CDR1 SGDLS, CDR2 YYNGEE. J gave up 1 base and V 4 bases, and 9 bases lay outside the gene matches. The CDR3 length is 16 residues. CDR3 sequence (DNA): TGTGCCAGCAGCCCACCGGGGGGTAAAGGCACAGATACGCAGTATTTT. Translation gives CASSPPGGKGTDTQYF.

The rearrangement links TRBV6-5 to TRBJ1-2; 9 bases are shared with TRBD1. CDR1 MNHEY and CDR2 SVGAGI come from the germline V gene. Unmatched junction bases numbered 8, after V lost 2 bases and J lost 7 bases. This CDR3 has 15 residues. In nucleotides, the CDR3 is TGTGCCAGCAGTTACAGTCACAGGGGGCTAGGTGGCTACACCTTC. This gives the protein CASSYSHRGLGGYTF.